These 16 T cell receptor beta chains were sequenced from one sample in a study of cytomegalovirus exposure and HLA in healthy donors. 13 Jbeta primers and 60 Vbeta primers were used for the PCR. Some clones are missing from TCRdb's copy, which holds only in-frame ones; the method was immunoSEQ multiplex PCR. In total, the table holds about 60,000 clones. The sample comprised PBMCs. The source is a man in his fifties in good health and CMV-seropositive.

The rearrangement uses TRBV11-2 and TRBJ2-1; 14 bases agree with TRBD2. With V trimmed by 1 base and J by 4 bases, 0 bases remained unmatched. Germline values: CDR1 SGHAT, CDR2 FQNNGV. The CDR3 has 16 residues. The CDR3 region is CASSLGLAGGYNEQFF. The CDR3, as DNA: TGTGCCAGCAGCTTAGGACTAGCGGGAGGGTACAATGAGCAGTTCTTC.

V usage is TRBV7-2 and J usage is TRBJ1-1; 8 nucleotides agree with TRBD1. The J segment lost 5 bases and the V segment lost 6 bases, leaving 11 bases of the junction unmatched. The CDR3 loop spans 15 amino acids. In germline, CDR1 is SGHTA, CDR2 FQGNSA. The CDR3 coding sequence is TGTGCCAGCAGAAGACAGGGGACGGGGAGAACTGAAGCTTTCTTT. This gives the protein CASRRQGTGRTEAFF.

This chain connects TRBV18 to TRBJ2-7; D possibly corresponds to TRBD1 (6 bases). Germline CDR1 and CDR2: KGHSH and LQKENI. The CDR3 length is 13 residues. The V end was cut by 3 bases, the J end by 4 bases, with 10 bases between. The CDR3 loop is CASSPSTGYEQYF. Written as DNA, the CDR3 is TGTGCCAGCTCACCTAGCACAGGGTACGAGCAGTACTTC.

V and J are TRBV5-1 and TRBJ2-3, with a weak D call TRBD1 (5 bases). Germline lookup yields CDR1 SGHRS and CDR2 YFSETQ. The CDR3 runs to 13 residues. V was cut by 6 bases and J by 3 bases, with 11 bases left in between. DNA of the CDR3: TGCGCCAGCAAAAGGGGCCAGACAGATACGCAGTATTTT. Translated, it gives CASKRGQTDTQYF.

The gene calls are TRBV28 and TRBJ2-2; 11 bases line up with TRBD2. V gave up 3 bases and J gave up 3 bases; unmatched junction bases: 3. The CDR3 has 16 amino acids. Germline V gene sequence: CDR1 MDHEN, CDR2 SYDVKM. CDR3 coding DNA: TGTGCCAGCAGTTTCAGACTAGCGGGGCACACCGGGGAGCTGTTTTTT. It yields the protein CASSFRLAGHTGELFF.

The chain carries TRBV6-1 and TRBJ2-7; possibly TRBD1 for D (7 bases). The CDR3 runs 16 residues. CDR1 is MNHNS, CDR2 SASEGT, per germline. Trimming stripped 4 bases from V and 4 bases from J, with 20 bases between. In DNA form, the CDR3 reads TGTGCCAGCAGTGCCCAAGGAGGGGGCCTGGCGTACGAGCAGTACTTC. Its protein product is CASSAQGGGLAYEQYF.

The CDR3 protein is CASSVGQGDYNEQFF. The CDR3 DNA sequence: TGTGCCAGCAGTGTTGGACAGGGAGATTACAATGAGCAGTTCTTC. This chain connects TRBV6-1 to TRBJ2-1; 8 nucleotides align to TRBD1. CDR1 is MNHNS and CDR2 is SASEGT in the germline V gene. The length of the CDR3 is 15 residues. V lost 4 bases, J lost 4 bases, and 6 bases stayed unmatched.

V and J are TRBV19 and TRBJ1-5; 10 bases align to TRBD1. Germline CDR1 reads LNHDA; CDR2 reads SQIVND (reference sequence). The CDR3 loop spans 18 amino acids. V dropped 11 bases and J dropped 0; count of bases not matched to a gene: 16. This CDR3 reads CASLGRDRGFYSNQPQHF. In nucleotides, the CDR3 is TGTGCCTCGCTCGGCCGGGACAGGGGCTTCTATAGCAATCAGCCCCAGCATTTT. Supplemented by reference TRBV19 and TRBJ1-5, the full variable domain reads DGGITQSPKYLFRKEGQNVTLSCEQNLNHDAMYWYRQDPGQGLRLIYYSQIVNDFQKGDIAEGYSVSREKKESFPLTVTSAQKNPTAFYLCASLGRDRGFYSNQPQHFGDGTRLSIL.

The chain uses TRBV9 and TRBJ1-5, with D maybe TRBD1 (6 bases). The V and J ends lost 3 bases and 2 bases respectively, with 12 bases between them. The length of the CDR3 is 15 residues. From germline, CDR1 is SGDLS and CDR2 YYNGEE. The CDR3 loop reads CASSERPGGNQPQHF. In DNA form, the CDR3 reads TGTGCCAGCAGCGAGAGGCCAGGGGGCAATCAGCCCCAGCATTTT.

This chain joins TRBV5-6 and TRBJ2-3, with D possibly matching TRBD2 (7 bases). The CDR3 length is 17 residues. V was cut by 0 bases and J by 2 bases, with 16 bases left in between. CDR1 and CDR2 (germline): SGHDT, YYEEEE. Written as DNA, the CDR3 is TGTGCCAGCAGCTTGGGGGCGGGGGCGAACCCCACAGATACGCAGTATTTT. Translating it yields CASSLGAGANPTDTQYF.

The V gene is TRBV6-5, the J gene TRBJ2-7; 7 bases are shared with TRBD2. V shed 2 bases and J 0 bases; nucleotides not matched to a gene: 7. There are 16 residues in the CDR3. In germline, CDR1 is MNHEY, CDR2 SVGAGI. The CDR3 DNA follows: TGTGCCAGCAGTTACATGGGGGGGTCTGACTCCTACGAGCAGTACTTC. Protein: CASSYMGGSDSYEQYF.

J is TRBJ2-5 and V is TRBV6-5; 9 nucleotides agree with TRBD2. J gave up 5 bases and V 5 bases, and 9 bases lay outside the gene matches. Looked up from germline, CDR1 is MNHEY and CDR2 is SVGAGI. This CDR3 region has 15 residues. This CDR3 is CASSPALAGRETQYF. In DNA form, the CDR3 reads TGTGCCAGCAGTCCGGCGCTAGCGGGAAGGGAGACCCAGTACTTC.

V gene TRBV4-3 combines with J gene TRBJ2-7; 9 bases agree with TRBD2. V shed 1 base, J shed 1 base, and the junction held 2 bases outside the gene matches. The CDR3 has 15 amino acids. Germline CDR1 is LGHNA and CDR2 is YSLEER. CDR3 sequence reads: CASSQVAGGSYEQYF. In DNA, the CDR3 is TGCGCCAGCAGCCAAGTTGCGGGAGGGTCCTACGAGCAGTACTTC.

Written as DNA, the CDR3 is TGTGCCATTCTCAACGGGGTCGGTGAGCAGTTCTTC. This encodes CAILNGVGEQFF. The rearrangement joins TRBV10-3 to TRBJ2-1; D possibly corresponds to TRBD2 (5 bases). The germline V gene encodes CDR1 ENHRY and CDR2 SYGVKD. V lost 9 bases, J lost 9 bases, and 15 bases lay in between. The CDR3 totals 12 residues.

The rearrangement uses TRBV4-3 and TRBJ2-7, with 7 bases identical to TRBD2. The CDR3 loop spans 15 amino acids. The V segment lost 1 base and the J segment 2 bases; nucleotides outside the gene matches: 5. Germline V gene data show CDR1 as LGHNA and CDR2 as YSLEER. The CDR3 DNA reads TGCGCCAGCAGCCAAGGAAAGGGAGGGACCTACGAGCAGTACTTC. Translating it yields CASSQGKGGTYEQYF.

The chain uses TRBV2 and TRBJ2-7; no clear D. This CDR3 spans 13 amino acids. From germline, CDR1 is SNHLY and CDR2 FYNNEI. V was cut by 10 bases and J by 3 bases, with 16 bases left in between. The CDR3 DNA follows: TGTGCCACAAAAGCAACAGTTAACTACGAGCAGTACTTC. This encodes CATKATVNYEQYF.